The sequence of this T cell receptor beta chain was determined in a study of T cell changes during pregnancy in multiple sclerosis. Here immunoSEQ multiplex PCR was the method, and the copy in TCRdb shows in-frame clones only, minus some. The sample gives 29,000 or so clones, 89% of which show up once; 6% to 8% is in the top ten. Trimming took off 4 bases at V and 5 bases at J, with 20 bases between the two ends. Germline-derived CDR1 and CDR2 are GTSNPN and SVGIG (reference sequence). There are 16 residues in the CDR3. The chain links TRBV30 to TRBJ2-2; a possible D gene is TRBD2 (7 bases). The sample consisted of CD8+ T cells from peripheral blood mononuclear cells, taken in the second trimester of pregnancy. The receptor was isolated from a female donor with multiple sclerosis, enrolled in a pregnancy study. The DNA for the CDR3 is TGTGCCTGGATCTATATGGGGGGGCCGGGGACCGGGGAGCTGTTTTTT. It is translated as CAWIYMGGPGTGELFF.